Following are 3 T cell receptor beta chains from one sample sequenced in a study of OX40 agonist ivuxolimab in advanced cancers. TCRdb's copy holds only in-frame clones and misses some; the assay was immunoSEQ multiplex PCR. The sample records 75,000 to 90,000 clones, roughly 92% being singletons. The source was CD4+ or CD8+ T cells sorted from blood, collected in a trial of the OX40 agonist ivuxolimab. The receptors were gathered from an adult with an advanced solid tumor such as melanoma, head and neck, liver or kidney cancer.

This chain joins TRBV2 and TRBJ1-2; TRBD1 matches 9 bases. The CDR3 is 12 residues long. The ends lost 6 bases at V and 6 bases at J; junction bases unmatched: 2. Germline V lookup: CDR1 SNHLY, CDR2 FYNNEI. CDR3 coding DNA: TGTGCCAGCAGCCGGGACAGGGATGGCTACACCTTC. Translating gives CASSRDRDGYTF.

The chain has TRBV20-1 and TRBJ1-1; 7 nucleotides agree with TRBD1. The germline CDR1 and CDR2 sequences are DFQATT and SNEGSKA (reference sequence). V shed 6 bases and J 7 bases; nucleotides not matched to a gene: 5. There are 11 residues in the CDR3. The CDR3 spells CSAAGTVEAFF. CDR3 coding DNA: TGCAGTGCCGCTGGGACAGTTGAAGCTTTCTTT.

The gene calls are TRBV29-1 and TRBJ2-7, with TRBD2 matching over 12 bases. CDR1 and CDR2 from the germline V gene are SQVTM and ANQGSEA. The V segment lost 4 bases and the J segment 5 bases; nucleotides outside the gene matches: 6. This CDR3 region has 14 residues. This CDR3 reads CSVGPSGGAHEQYF. The CDR3 coding sequence is TGCAGCGTTGGACCTAGCGGGGGGGCCCACGAGCAGTACTTC.